Below are 30 T cell receptor beta chains sequenced from a single sample in a study of cytomegalovirus exposure and HLA in healthy donors. Sequencing used immunoSEQ multiplex PCR; TCRdb keeps in-frame clones, though not all of them. Among some 140,000 clones, 84% were seen once, and the ten largest hold roughly 1.4%. The source material was PBMCs. The receptors were sampled from a woman under 40 in good health and CMV-seronegative.

The V call is TRBV4-1, the J call TRBJ1-1, with TRBD1 matching over 8 bases. V shed 4 bases, J shed 0 bases, and the junction held 4 bases outside the gene matches. CDR3 length: 15 amino acids. Germline CDR1 is MGHRA and CDR2 is YSYEKL. The CDR3 sequence is CASSPPDRVNTEAFF. CDR3 nucleotides: TGCGCCAGCAGCCCTCCGGACAGGGTGAACACTGAAGCTTTCTTT.

The chain couples TRBV5-1 to TRBJ1-1, with TRBD1 identical over 9 bases. J gave up 4 bases and V 5 bases, and 6 bases lay outside the gene matches. The V gene's germline CDR1 is SGHRS and CDR2 YFSETQ. The length of the CDR3 is 14 residues. Here the CDR3 reads CASRLQGALTEAFF. The CDR3 DNA reads as TGCGCCAGCAGACTACAGGGGGCCCTCACTGAAGCTTTCTTT.

The genes are TRBV6-1 and TRBJ1-1, with D perhaps matching TRBD1 (6 bases). V shed 2 bases and J shed 2 bases, with 12 bases lying between them. The CDR3 sequence is 15 residues long. From germline, CDR1 is MNHNS and CDR2 SASEGT. The CDR3 DNA follows: TGTGCCAGCAGTGAACAACAGGGTACAAACACTGAAGCTTTCTTT. It specifies CASSEQQGTNTEAFF.

The chain combines TRBV7-6 with TRBJ1-1; D may be TRBD1 (6 bases). V was shortened by 5 bases and J by 1 base, with 11 bases between the two germline ends. This CDR3 spans 14 amino acids. CDR1 and CDR2 (germline): SGHVS, FNYEAQ. The DNA of the CDR3 is TGTGCCAGCAGCCAAACGACAGGGAACACTGAAGCTTTCTTT. Translated, it gives CASSQTTGNTEAFF.

This clone showed up just once. This sequence joins TRBV18 and TRBJ2-3; 9 nucleotides match TRBD2. The CDR3 covers 15 residues. The V gene's germline CDR1 is KGHSH and CDR2 LQKENI. J lost 2 bases, V lost 5 bases, and 5 bases had no gene match. The CDR3 protein is CASSTLAGLTDTQYF. The CDR3 DNA reads TGTGCCAGCTCAACTCTAGCGGGGCTCACAGATACGCAGTATTTT. Drawing the rest from reference TRBV18 and TRBJ2-3, the complete variable domain is NAGVMQNPRHLVRRRGQEARLRCSPMKGHSHVYWYRQLPEEGLKFMVYLQKENIIDESGMPKERFSAEFPKEGPSILRIQQVVRGDSAAYFCASSTLAGLTDTQYFGPGTRLTVL.

This clone was recorded a few times. The rearrangement links TRBV27 to TRBJ1-2; 9 positions match TRBD1. Germline V lookup: CDR1 MNHEY, CDR2 SMNVEV (reference sequence). The V segment lost 5 bases and the J segment 8 bases; nucleotides outside the gene matches: 3. The CDR3 is made up of 12 amino acids. CDR3 protein: CASSGQGLGYTF. CDR3 nucleotide sequence: TGTGCCAGCAGTGGACAGGGGCTGGGCTACACCTTC.

The chain has TRBV7-8 and TRBJ1-3; D gene unclear. Germline values: CDR1 SGHVS, CDR2 FQNEAQ. The CDR3 totals 16 residues. V shed 3 bases and J shed 0 bases, with 12 bases lying between them. The CDR3 loop reads CASSFVPGNSGNTIYF. Written as DNA, the CDR3 is TGTGCCAGCAGCTTCGTTCCCGGGAACTCTGGAAACACCATATATTTT. The whole variable domain, remainder taken from reference TRBV7-8 and TRBJ1-3, is GAGVSQSPRYKVAKRGQDVALRCDPISGHVSLFWYQQALGQGPEFLTYFQNEAQLDKSGLPSDRFFAERPEGSVSTLKIQRTQQEDSAVYLCASSFVPGNSGNTIYFGEGSWLTVV.

This chain links TRBV6-5 with TRBJ2-5; D perhaps matches TRBD1 (8 bases). The J call may be mistaken, given a closer DNA end match to TRBJ2-7. This CDR3 is 15 amino acids long. Germline-derived CDR1 and CDR2 are MNHEY and SVGAGI. For the CDR3, the DNA is TGTGCCAGCAGTAGCGGGGACAGGCCCTCGTTCGAGCAGTACTTC. It specifies CASSSGDRPSFEQYF.

V usage is TRBV29-1 and J usage is TRBJ1-2; 7 bases align to TRBD1. The CDR3 contains 12 residues. Germline V CDR1 and CDR2: SQVTM, ANQGSEA. Trimming took 2 bases from V and 4 from J; bases not matched to a gene: 1. The CDR3 sequence is CSVETGVYGYTF. The CDR3 DNA reads as TGCAGCGTTGAAACAGGGGTCTATGGCTACACCTTC. Full variable domain (missing parts from reference TRBV29-1 and TRBJ1-2): SAVISQKPSRDICQRGTSLTIQCQVDSQVTMMFWYRQQPGQSLTLIATANQGSEATYESGFVIDKFPISRPNLTFSTLTVSNMSPEDSSIYLCSVETGVYGYTFGSGTRLTVV.

The chain combines TRBV6-6 with TRBJ2-2; the match to TRBD2 covers 10 bases. There are 16 residues in the CDR3. The V and J ends lost 6 bases and 2 bases, in that order; junction bases with no gene match: 6. Germline CDR1 is MNHNY and CDR2 is SVGAGI (reference sequence). In nucleotides, the CDR3 is TGTGCCAGCAGCTTCGGACTAGCGGATAACACCGGGGAGCTGTTTTTT. Amino acid sequence: CASSFGLADNTGELFF.

This clone was found a few times. The chain has TRBV18 and TRBJ1-1; 8 nucleotides agree with TRBD1. The germline V gene has CDR1 KGHSH and CDR2 LQKENI. The CDR3 spans 13 residues. Trimming cost V 8 bases and J 1 base; bases outside gene matches: 3. The CDR3 coding sequence is TGTGCCAGCGGGGGACAGGCGAACACTGAAGCTTTCTTT. It is translated as CASGGQANTEAFF. Complete variable domain (other parts from reference TRBV18 and TRBJ1-1): NAGVMQNPRHLVRRRGQEARLRCSPMKGHSHVYWYRQLPEEGLKFMVYLQKENIIDESGMPKERFSAEFPKEGPSILRIQQVVRGDSAAYFCASGGQANTEAFFGQGTRLTVV.

This clone is a singleton in its sample. V gene TRBV27 combines with J gene TRBJ1-2; D possibly corresponds to TRBD1 (6 bases). This CDR3 is 13 amino acids long. Trimming removed 3 bases from V and 8 bases from J, with 13 bases in between. Germline assignment: CDR1 MNHEY and CDR2 SMNVEV (reference sequence). The CDR3 sequence: CASSFTAGVGYTF. The CDR3 nucleotides read TGTGCCAGCAGTTTTACCGCAGGGGTAGGCTACACCTTC.

The gene calls are TRBV18 and TRBJ2-2; the D is unclear. The CDR3 extends over 16 amino acids. Germline CDR1 and CDR2: KGHSH and LQKENI. The V end was cut by 6 bases, the J end by 4 bases, with 18 bases between. The CDR3 bases are TGTGCCAGCTCCATACGGGTCCAAGGCGGCACCGGGGAGCTGTTTTTT. Protein product: CASSIRVQGGTGELFF. Using reference TRBV18 and TRBJ2-2 for the parts outside the CDR3, the full variable domain is NAGVMQNPRHLVRRRGQEARLRCSPMKGHSHVYWYRQLPEEGLKFMVYLQKENIIDESGMPKERFSAEFPKEGPSILRIQQVVRGDSAAYFCASSIRVQGGTGELFFGEGSRLTVL.

This rearrangement joins TRBV10-3 to TRBJ1-2; TRBD1 aligns across 8 bases. The CDR3 runs to 13 residues. The trim removed 5 bases at V and 6 bases at J, leaving 5 bases unmatched. Germline V gene data show CDR1 as ENHRY and CDR2 as SYGVKD. The CDR3 coding sequence is TGTGCCATCAGTAGACAGGGGACGGATGGCTACACCTTC. The encoded protein is CAISRQGTDGYTF.

For this clone: Other DNA sequences of this sample code for an identical CDR3. The CDR3 DNA is TGCGCCAGCAGCTTCGGACAGGGGGCAGGTGAGACCCAGTACTTC. This gives the protein CASSFGQGAGETQYF. The chain is built from TRBV5-1 and TRBJ2-5; 11 bases are a match to TRBD1. Germline loops: CDR1 SGHRS, CDR2 YFSETQ. The J segment lost 5 bases and the V segment lost 2 bases, leaving 5 bases of the junction unmatched. This CDR3 region has 15 residues.

The chain carries TRBV18 and TRBJ1-3; maybe TRBD1 (6 bases). V was trimmed by 3 bases and J by 0 bases, leaving 12 bases between them. From germline, CDR1 is KGHSH and CDR2 LQKENI. There are 16 residues in the CDR3. In DNA form, the CDR3 reads TGTGCCAGCTCACCCCACAGGGCAGACTCTGGAAACACCATATATTTT. Translating it yields CASSPHRADSGNTIYF.

The chain employs TRBV18 and TRBJ1-2; D remains unclear. The germline V gene has CDR1 KGHSH and CDR2 LQKENI. Between the trimmed V and J ends, which lost 8 bases and 8 bases, there was a span of 18 bases. There are 13 residues in the CDR3. Here the CDR3 DNA reads TGTGCCAGCGCCCAGACGATTTGGGAGGGCTACACCTTC. It codes for CASAQTIWEGYTF.

V usage is TRBV28 and J usage is TRBJ2-5; D might be TRBD1 (6 bases). CDR1 is MDHEN and CDR2 is SYDVKM in the germline V gene. Trimming took 7 bases from V and 5 from J, leaving 20 bases between them. This CDR3 has 15 residues. CDR3 nucleotide sequence: TGTGCCAGCACCAAAAGGGACACAGGATGGGAGACCCAGTACTTC. Residues: CASTKRDTGWETQYF. Variable domain in full (rest from reference TRBV28 and TRBJ2-5): DVKVTQSSRYLVKRTGEKVFLECVQDMDHENMFWYRQDPGLGLRLIYFSYDVKMKEKGDIPEGYSVSREKKERFSLILESASTNQTSMYLCASTKRDTGWETQYFGPGTRLLVL.

The rearrangement joins TRBV5-1 to TRBJ2-7, with D tentatively TRBD1 (6 bases). The CDR3 length is 16 residues. Germline CDR1 is SGHRS and CDR2 is YFSETQ. The germline V and J ends were trimmed by 4 bases and 3 bases, with 20 bases remaining between them. CDR3 region: CASSIRGQGPLYEQYF. In DNA, the CDR3 is TGCGCCAGCAGCATCCGGGGCCAGGGGCCTCTCTACGAGCAGTACTTC.

This clone was detected a few times. V usage is TRBV19 and J usage is TRBJ1-2; tentatively, D is TRBD1 (6 bases). Trimming removed 4 bases at V and 4 bases at J, with 19 bases between. Per the germline V gene, CDR1 is LNHDA and CDR2 is SQIVND (reference sequence). This CDR3 spans 16 amino acids. The CDR3 region has the DNA TGTGCCAGTAGTACCACCCTGAGGGGGAGCGCCTATGGCTACACCTTC. Protein product: CASSTTLRGSAYGYTF.

The chain has TRBV11-2 and TRBJ1-2; 9 bases are a match to TRBD1. The CDR3 contains 15 residues. CDR1 and CDR2 from the germline V gene are SGHAT and FQNNGV. The V and J ends lost 1 base and 5 bases, in that order; junction bases with no gene match: 5. The CDR3: CASSLGTGGAYGYTF. CDR3 nucleotides: TGTGCCAGCAGCTTAGGAACAGGGGGCGCTTATGGCTACACCTTC.

This clone appeared a few times. The genes are TRBV2 and TRBJ1-5; D is unclear. This CDR3 has 12 amino acids. CDR1 is SNHLY, CDR2 FYNNEI, per germline. V dropped 6 bases and J dropped 7 bases, with 10 bases sitting between them. In nucleotides, the CDR3 is TGTGCCAGCAGCTGGGAGGGACAGCCCCAGCATTTT. Amino acid sequence: CASSWEGQPQHF.

The gene calls are TRBV13 and TRBJ2-2; D is unclear. CDR1 is PRHDT and CDR2 is FYEKMQ in the germline V gene (reference sequence). V dropped 8 bases and J dropped 8 bases, with 15 bases sitting between them. The CDR3 has 13 residues. CDR3 sequence: CASWATTAGELFF. DNA for the CDR3: TGTGCCAGCTGGGCTACCACCGCTGGGGAGCTGTTTTTT.

The rearrangement joins TRBV19 to TRBJ1-2; 7 bases are a match to TRBD1. CDR3 length: 14 amino acids. The V gene end was trimmed by 5 bases and the J gene end by 4 bases; junction bases not matched to a gene: 7. Germline lookup yields CDR1 LNHDA and CDR2 SQIVND (reference sequence). CDR3 DNA: TGTGCCAGTAGTCGTCAGGGGGAAGGCTATGGCTACACCTTC. Amino acid sequence: CASSRQGEGYGYTF.

The chain employs TRBV29-1 and TRBJ1-2; 9 bases align to TRBD1. With 4 bases clipped from V and 8 bases from J, the junction kept 5 bases outside the gene matches. CDR3 length: 12 amino acids. The V gene's germline CDR1 is SQVTM and CDR2 ANQGSEA. CDR3: CSVGDRVWGYTF. In DNA form, the CDR3 reads TGCAGCGTTGGGGACAGGGTCTGGGGCTACACCTTC.

CDR3 residues: CASGQTGAQSEQYF. DNA for the CDR3: TGTGCCAGCGGACAAACAGGGGCGCAGTCCGAGCAGTACTTC. The rearrangement links TRBV11-2 to TRBJ2-7; 7 bases are shared with TRBD1. Trimming removed 8 bases from V and 6 bases from J; junction bases left unmatched: 13. This CDR3 contains 14 residues. CDR1 is SGHAT and CDR2 is FQNNGV in the germline V gene.

The chain employs TRBV7-2 and TRBJ2-1; D call uncertain. The CDR3 is made up of 16 amino acids. The germline gives CDR1 SGHTA, CDR2 FQGNSA. V gave up 5 bases and J gave up 2 bases, with 16 bases separating them. The CDR3 DNA reads as TGTGCCAGCAGCCCATCGTTTGCGGTAACCTACAATGAGCAGTTCTTC. Its protein product is CASSPSFAVTYNEQFF.

The rearrangement links TRBV5-4 to TRBJ1-3, with no clear D. The CDR3 sequence is 13 residues long. The germline V gene encodes CDR1 SGHNT and CDR2 YYREEE (reference sequence). V shed 4 bases and J shed 5 bases, with 10 bases lying between them. CDR3 protein: CASSPDGRNTIYF. As DNA, the CDR3 is TGTGCCAGCAGCCCCGACGGGAGAAACACCATATATTTT.

The J gene is TRBJ1-4, the V gene TRBV7-9; 7 positions match TRBD1. Germline CDR1 SEHNR, CDR2 FQNEAQ (reference sequence). This CDR3 region has 15 residues. Trimming at V came to 7 bases and at J to 8 bases, leaving 13 bases not matched to a gene. CDR3: CASTPGNRGGEKLFF. The CDR3 nucleotides are TGTGCCAGCACGCCGGGCAACAGGGGTGGAGAAAAACTGTTTTTT. The whole variable domain, filled in from reference TRBV7-9 and TRBJ1-4, reads DTGVSQNPRHKITKRGQNVTFRCDPISEHNRLYWYRQTLGQGPEFLTYFQNEAQLEKSRLLSDRFSAERPKGSFSTLEIQRTEQGDSAMYLCASTPGNRGGEKLFFGSGTQLSVL.

This sequence joins TRBV28 and TRBJ2-7; the match to TRBD1 covers 7 bases. The germline V gene encodes CDR1 MDHEN and CDR2 SYDVKM. The CDR3 covers 14 residues. V gave up 5 bases and J gave up 4 bases; unmatched junction bases: 8. CDR3 sequence: CASSGGQVLYEQYF. CDR3 in DNA: TGTGCCAGCAGTGGCGGACAGGTTCTGTACGAGCAGTACTTC.